Sequencing of this T cell receptor (beta chain) was carried out in a study of T cell responses to AZD1222 COVID-19 vaccine. Study-wide results and caveats: Donors skewed white British and female; clonal diversity was possibly underestimated.

The CDR3 totals 15 residues. Trimming shortened V by 0 bases and J by 2 bases, and 8 bases separated the two germline ends. CDR1 is LGHNA and CDR2 is YSLEER in the germline V gene. Details on this clone: Antigen: not known.

Repertoires were generated with immunoSEQ multiplex PCR, while TCRdb's copy carries only in-frame clones and drops some. The profile shows 150,000 to 200,000 clones, 85% to 90% of them singletons. The clonotype was recovered from an adult who received the AZD1222 COVID-19 vaccine. The J gene is TRBJ1-5, the V gene TRBV4-3, with D maybe TRBD1 (5 bases). Sequencing was performed on peripheral blood, taken 28 days after the second AZD1222 dose. The CDR3 here is CASSQEWGGNQPQHF. CDR3 nucleotides: TGCGCCAGCAGCCAAGAATGGGGGGGCAATCAGCCCCAGCATTTT.